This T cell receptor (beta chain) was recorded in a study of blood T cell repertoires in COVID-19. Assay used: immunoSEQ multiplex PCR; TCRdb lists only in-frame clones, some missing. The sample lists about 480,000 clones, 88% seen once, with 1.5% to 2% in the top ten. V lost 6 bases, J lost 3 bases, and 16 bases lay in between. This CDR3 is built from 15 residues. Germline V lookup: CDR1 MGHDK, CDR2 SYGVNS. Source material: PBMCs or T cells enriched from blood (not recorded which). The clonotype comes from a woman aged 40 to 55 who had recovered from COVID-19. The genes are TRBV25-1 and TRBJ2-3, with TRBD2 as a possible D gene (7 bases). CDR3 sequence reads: CASREGGRWTDTQYF. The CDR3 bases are TGTGCCAGCAGAGAGGGGGGGCGTTGGACAGATACGCAGTATTTT. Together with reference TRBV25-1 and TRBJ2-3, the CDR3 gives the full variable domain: EADIYQTPRYLVIGTGKKITLECSQTMGHDKMYWYQQDPGMELHLIHYSYGVNSTEKGDLSSESTVSRIRTEHFPLTLESARPSHTSQYLCASREGGRWTDTQYFGPGTRLTVL.